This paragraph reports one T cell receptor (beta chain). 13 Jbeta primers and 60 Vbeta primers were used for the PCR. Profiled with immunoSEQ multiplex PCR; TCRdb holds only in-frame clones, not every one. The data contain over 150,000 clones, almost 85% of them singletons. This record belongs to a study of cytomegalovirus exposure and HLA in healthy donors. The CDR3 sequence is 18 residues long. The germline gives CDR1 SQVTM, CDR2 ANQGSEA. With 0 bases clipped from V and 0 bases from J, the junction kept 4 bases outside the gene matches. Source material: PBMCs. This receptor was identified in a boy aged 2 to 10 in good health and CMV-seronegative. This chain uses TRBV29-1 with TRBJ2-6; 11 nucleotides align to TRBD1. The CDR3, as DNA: TGCAGCGTTGAAGATTGGGACAGGGGGGGCTCTGGGGCCAACGTCCTGACTTTC. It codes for CSVEDWDRGGSGANVLTF.